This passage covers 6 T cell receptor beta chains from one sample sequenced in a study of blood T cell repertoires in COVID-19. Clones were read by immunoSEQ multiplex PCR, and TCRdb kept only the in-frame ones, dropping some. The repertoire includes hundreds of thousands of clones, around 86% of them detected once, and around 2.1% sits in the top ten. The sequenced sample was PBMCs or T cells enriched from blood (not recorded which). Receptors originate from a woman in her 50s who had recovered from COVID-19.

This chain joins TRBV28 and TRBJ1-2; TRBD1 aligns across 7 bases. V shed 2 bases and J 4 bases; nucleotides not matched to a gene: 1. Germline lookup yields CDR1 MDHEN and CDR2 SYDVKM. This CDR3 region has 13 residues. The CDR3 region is CASSLTGAYGYTF. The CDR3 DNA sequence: TGTGCCAGCAGTTTAACAGGGGCCTATGGCTACACCTTC.

CDR3 residues: CASSELGLGGPSNQPQHF. The CDR3 nucleotides read TGTGCCAGCAGTGAATTGGGTTTGGGAGGTCCTAGCAATCAGCCCCAGCATTTT. The chain recombines TRBV6-1 with TRBJ1-5; D uncertain. CDR3 length: 18 residues. Per the germline V gene, CDR1 is MNHNS and CDR2 is SASEGT. V shed 2 bases and J shed 0 bases, with 17 bases lying between them.

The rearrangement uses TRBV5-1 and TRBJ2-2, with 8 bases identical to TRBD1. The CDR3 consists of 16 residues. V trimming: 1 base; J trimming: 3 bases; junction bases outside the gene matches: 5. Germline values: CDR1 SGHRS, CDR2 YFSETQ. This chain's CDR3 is CASSLNPTGDTGELFF. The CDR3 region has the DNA TGCGCCAGCAGCTTGAATCCGACAGGGGACACCGGGGAGCTGTTTTTT. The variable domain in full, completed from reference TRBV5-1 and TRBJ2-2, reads KAGVTQTPRYLIKTRGQQVTLSCSPISGHRSVSWYQQTPGQGLQFLFEYFSETQRNKGNFPGRFSGRQFSNSRSEMNVSTLELGDSALYLCASSLNPTGDTGELFFGEGSRLTVL.

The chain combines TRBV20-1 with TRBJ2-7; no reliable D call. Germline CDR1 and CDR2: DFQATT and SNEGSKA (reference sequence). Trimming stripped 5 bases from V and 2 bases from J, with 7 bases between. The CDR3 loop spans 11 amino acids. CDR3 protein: CSAPRAYEQYF. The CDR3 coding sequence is TGCAGTGCTCCCCGAGCCTACGAGCAGTACTTC.

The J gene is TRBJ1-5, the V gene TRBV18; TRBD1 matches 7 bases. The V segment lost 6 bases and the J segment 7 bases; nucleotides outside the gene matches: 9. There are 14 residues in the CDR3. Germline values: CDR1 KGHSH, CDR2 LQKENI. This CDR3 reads CASSPGTVIQPQHF. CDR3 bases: TGTGCCAGCTCTCCCGGGACAGTTATACAGCCCCAGCATTTT. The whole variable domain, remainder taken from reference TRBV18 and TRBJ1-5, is NAGVMQNPRHLVRRRGQEARLRCSPMKGHSHVYWYRQLPEEGLKFMVYLQKENIIDESGMPKERFSAEFPKEGPSILRIQQVVRGDSAAYFCASSPGTVIQPQHFGDGTRLSIL.

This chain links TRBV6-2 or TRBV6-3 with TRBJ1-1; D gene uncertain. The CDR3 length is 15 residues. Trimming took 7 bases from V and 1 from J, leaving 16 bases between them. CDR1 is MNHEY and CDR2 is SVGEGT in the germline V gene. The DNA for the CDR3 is TGTGCCAGCATCCCCAGAGGTAAACAGAACACTGAAGCTTTCTTT. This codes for CASIPRGKQNTEAFF.